This paragraph reports one T cell receptor (beta chain). This clone was counted only a few times. Its antigen is still unknown. There are no base qualities to consult, and no much larger clone falls within one base. The cohort consisted of 650 to 850 healthy bone marrow donors. Cohort members were all nominally healthy when sampled, although unrecorded immune exposures were likely present. The donor was CMV seropositive and was included in the group of around 300 seropositive cohort members. A peripheral blood sample was collected from each donor, and TCR beta sequencing was performed on peripheral blood mononuclear cells. Genomic DNA extraction from the blood cell samples was performed with the Qiagen DNeasy Blood Extraction Kit. This sample is drawn from a study of cytomegalovirus exposure and HLA in healthy donors (dated by TCRdb to the late 2010s). For the wider study: An earlier analysis of 550 to 700 of the donors reported about 250 Gb of sequence data and 117 million unique TCR beta sequences from approximately 180 million T cells. Typing coverage differed by locus: A, B, C, DRB1 and DQB1 were typed in about 629-640 donors, DQA1 in roughly 510, DPA1 in nearly 610, and DPB1 in approximately 450. In a later analysis, previously published TCR beta repertoires from hundreds of donors were re-analyzed and high-resolution HLA genotyping was added so that TCR occurrence patterns could be studied. All discovery cohort repertoires had been generated on a single sequencing platform. HLA typing covered class I and class II loci at four-digit resolution. Along with the approximately 700-subject first cohort, a separate validation cohort of over 90 different subjects was used. To predict cytomegalovirus infection status, the study brought together high-throughput TCR immunosequencing, statistical association of individual TCRs with disease status, and machine learning. Roughly 5 DR-DQ haplotypes were treated as single units for association and clustering because of strong linkage in the cohort. The later analysis used no new phenotypic data to find candidate immune exposures, relying instead on TCR beta sequences and their occurrence across donors. Across about 380 genotyped donors of the cohort, an average of 235,054 unique TCR beta nucleotide sequences per donor were sequenced, and about a sixth of those sequences were non-productive. An early release that covered more than 550 HLA-typed donors contained approximately 300 gigabases of sequencing data and tens of millions of unique TCR sequences. An earlier analysis of nearly 600 of the donors applied high-throughput TCR beta sequencing to assess whether each TCR beta V gene segment acted as functional or pseudogenic. Among the approximately 400 genotyped donors, 81% belonged to the genetic ancestry cluster associated with self-reported Caucasian donors. The aim of the study was to test whether cataloging public T cell receptors could identify signatures of past pathogen exposure. A later genetic analysis used genome-wide SNP genotypes for about three fifths of the 666 donors, treating that subset as a discovery cohort. The study used immunosequencing to profile the T cell repertoires of hundreds of subjects and linked those repertoires to cytomegalovirus serostatus. Donor age, sex, ethnicity and CMV serostatus were compiled together with the repertoire data. On the study overall, not on this receptor specifically: In a later analysis, HLA-associated TCR beta chains were found to be more clonally expanded and to have lower generation probabilities than equally common non-associated chains. Strong co-occurrence of HLA alleles, especially DR and DQ, made assigning TCR associations to individual alleles difficult. A later analysis found that TCR association rates varied across HLA loci, with DRB1 alleles showing the most associated TCRs and HLA-C alleles the fewest. An earlier analysis of approximately 530 of the donors showed that most TCR beta V segments appeared in productive rearrangements either about 87% or about 30% of the time, which broadly matched IMGT annotations. Presence/absence analyses assumed roughly uniform sequencing depth across donors, an assumption that may not hold. A cluster of highly shared sequence variants was judged likely to be a technical artifact of the sequencing pipeline. In vitro tests confirmed that a few of the cytomegalovirus-associated TCR beta chains recognize cytomegalovirus antigens. A further reported finding was that TCR beta sequences accurately predicted the HLA-A and HLA-B alleles for most subjects in the first cohort. It was suggested by the authors that the approach could potentially be generalized to other disease states and immunological phenotypes. Correlated functional status among segregating V segments might be attributable to linkage disequilibrium, but an unknown experimental factor could not be ruled out. Because counts were too low, roughly 16 rarely observed V segments, including chromosome 9 orphons, were left out of the earlier analysis of about 500 of the donors. Because HLA typing was missing for some donors at each locus, association tests included only the typed subset. At a false discovery rate of 0.05, a later analysis linked approximately 18,000 TCR beta sequences to specific HLA alleles. According to a later genetic analysis, donors in an Asian-associated ancestry cluster had fewer N-insertions in productive TCRs than the roughly 660-donor mean. Most CMV-associated TCR beta chains appeared to be HLA-restricted in a later analysis, and the HLA associations seemed to be driven largely by CMV exposure. Most TCR sequences were seen in very few donors, while some public TCRs were found in many individuals. The classifier was reported to diagnose cytomegalovirus status with high specificity and sensitivity in both the original cohort and the validation cohort. In this cohort, only TCR beta chains were sequenced, and detectable features were limited by the absence of alpha or paired-chain data. CMV serostatus was the only immune exposure information available for the cohort. The study gave a list of about 170 TCR beta chains associated with cytomegalovirus. In a later analysis, several top co-occurrence clusters were reported to appear linked to parvovirus B19, influenza, CMV and Epstein-Barr virus. In a later genetic analysis, a missense DCLRE1C variant was associated with V-gene and J-gene trimming of TCR beta chains, and the association was replicated in an independent cohort.

Library preparation employed the immunoSEQ multiplex PCR assay. For the multiplex PCR, a mixture combining 60 forward primers for TCR Vbeta segments and 13 reverse primers for TCR Jbeta segments was used. Amplification of the CDR3 region of rearranged TCR beta genes was performed with a multiplex PCR assay on genomic DNA. The amplified TCR beta libraries were sequenced on the Illumina HiSeq System as 87-base-pair reads. Turning to the authors' computational methods: Across the 600 to 700 repertoires, a later analysis counted 80 million or so unique TCR beta chains, around 10 million of which were shared by at least two donors. Raw reads were error-corrected and collapsed into unique sequences by a nearest-neighbor algorithm in which closely related sequences were merged to remove PCR and sequencing errors. To assign V, D and J gene segments, CDR3 sequences were aligned to IMGT reference sequences. For a sequence to be retained, at least a six-nucleotide match to both a V gene segment and a J gene segment was required. Rearrangements were classified as productive when the CDR3 lacked stop codons and remained in frame with V and J, and all other rearrangements were classified as non-productive. CDR3 was defined according to IMGT convention as the region running from the second conserved V-encoded cysteine to the conserved J-encoded phenylalanine. The earlier analysis of about 590 of the donors excluded sequences that lacked an unambiguous match to a single V gene segment. An earlier analysis of roughly 590 of the donors called V segments functional above 56.7% productive rearrangements and segregating when the between-donor standard deviation exceeded 5%. To diagnose cytomegalovirus status from the catalog of TCR beta chain sequences, a statistical classification framework was built. A later analysis assigned V and J genes by comparing TCR nucleotide sequences with IMGT/GENE-DB human TR gene sequences. Using the TCRdist pipeline, a later analysis assigned CDR3 sequences along with most-parsimonious VDJ recombination scenarios. In a later analysis, each TCR beta chain was defined by its CDR3 amino acid sequence together with its V-gene family, and reads without a unique V-gene family were excluded. To address suspected cross-contamination and a sequencing artifact, a later analysis removed approximately 590 highly shared, low-generation-probability nucleotide sequences. A later analysis calculated a clonal expansion index for each public chain from normalized within-repertoire ranks of inferred template counts. In a later analysis, generation probabilities were computed with a VDJ recombination model fitted to out-of-frame rearrangements, and the resulting probabilities were checked against IGoR. Hypergeometric tests were used in a later analysis to score TCR-TCR, TCR-HLA and TCR-CMV co-occurrence, with a repertoire-size bias correction applied to the TCR pairs. False discovery rates were estimated in a later analysis by permuting HLA or CMV assignments 20 times. In a later analysis, co-occurring TCRs were grouped with DBSCAN, and TCRdist sequence similarity was added when clustering was performed within HLA-allele-positive subsets. Co-occurrence clustering excluded repertoires with fewer than 30,000 or more than 120,000 public chains, plus five with anomalous nucleotide sharing. The immuneACCESS repertoire file appears here via TCRdb, limited to in-frame rearrangements. These files lack a portion of the clones; in checked studies, under half of the deficit traces to unresolved V genes, and the cause of the others is not known. Clonal size and the V and J genes are those of that table, whereas D and trimming came from the DNA. Here the sample has around 140,000 clones; roughly 9.6% occur a single time. The top ten constitute 6.5% to 8.5% of the sample.

The sequence was obtained from a woman aged 40-49 years in good health and CMV-seropositive. The material sequenced was PBMCs.

The nucleotides read TGTGCCACCAGCAGAGATCGGGCGGGGAAGTACTTC. Its amino acids are CATSRDRAGKYF. Recombination connected TRBV15 to TRBJ2-7, with a weak D call of TRBD2 (6 bases match). CDR1 LNHNV and CDR2 YYDKDF are derived from the germline V gene (reference sequence). Its CDR3 holds 12 amino acids, cysteine through phenylalanine. The read is trimmed to its CDR3 DNA, 36 bases read in frame from base 1. V is clipped by 0 bases and J by 11 bases, and the sequence between their germline boundaries is 11 bases long.